This is a list of T cell receptor beta chains from one sample in a study of beta chain features in type 1 diabetes. Profiling relied on immunoSEQ multiplex PCR, and the TCRdb table lists in-frame clones only, not all of them. The repertoire has hundreds of thousands of clones, around 15% of them found once; the top ten carry under 8.5%. Sample: central memory CD4+ T cells from blood. These receptors all come from a man aged 25 to 45 in good health. Both conserved end residues are part of each CDR3. Each record gives: clone size, J gene, V gene, CDR3 protein. Clone size, where shown, is once, few, many, or a class for clones that have expanded.

clone_size: -
j_call: TRBJ2-1
v_call: TRBV5-6
cdr3_aa: CASSRRLAKGNEQFF

clone_size: -
j_call: TRBJ2-3
v_call: TRBV7-2
cdr3_aa: CASSLDSGGTDTQYF

clone_size: -
j_call: TRBJ2-1
v_call: TRBV9
cdr3_aa: CASSLGGLAYSSYNEQFF

clone_size: many
j_call: TRBJ2-1
v_call: TRBV6-1
cdr3_aa: CASSEYGTGAYNEQFF

clone_size: -
j_call: TRBJ2-1
v_call: TRBV7-2
cdr3_aa: CASSSLGLAGNEQFF

clone_size: many
j_call: TRBJ2-1
v_call: TRBV11-3
cdr3_aa: CASSHPGRNEQFF

clone_size: -
j_call: TRBJ2-2
v_call: TRBV30
cdr3_aa: CACRLAGVNTGELFF

clone_size: -
j_call: TRBJ2-5
v_call: TRBV5-5
cdr3_aa: CASSLSAVYQETQYF

clone_size: -
j_call: TRBJ2-5
v_call: TRBV5-1
cdr3_aa: CASSLGVGSSSQETQYF

clone_size: few
j_call: TRBJ2-2
v_call: TRBV29-1
cdr3_aa: CSVDTQGASGELFF

clone_size: many
j_call: TRBJ1-5
v_call: TRBV6-6
cdr3_aa: CASRKRQGGDQPQHF

clone_size: -
j_call: TRBJ1-1
v_call: TRBV7-9
cdr3_aa: CASSPDRGLIEAFF

clone_size: many
j_call: TRBJ2-1
v_call: TRBV29-1
cdr3_aa: CSVGQRGEQFF

clone_size: -
j_call: TRBJ1-2
v_call: TRBV7-9
cdr3_aa: CASSPGSPNYGYTF

clone_size: many
j_call: TRBJ1-4
v_call: TRBV2
cdr3_aa: CASRYRATNEKLFF

clone_size: few
j_call: TRBJ2-7
v_call: TRBV6-5
cdr3_aa: CASSYSDKPISYEQYF